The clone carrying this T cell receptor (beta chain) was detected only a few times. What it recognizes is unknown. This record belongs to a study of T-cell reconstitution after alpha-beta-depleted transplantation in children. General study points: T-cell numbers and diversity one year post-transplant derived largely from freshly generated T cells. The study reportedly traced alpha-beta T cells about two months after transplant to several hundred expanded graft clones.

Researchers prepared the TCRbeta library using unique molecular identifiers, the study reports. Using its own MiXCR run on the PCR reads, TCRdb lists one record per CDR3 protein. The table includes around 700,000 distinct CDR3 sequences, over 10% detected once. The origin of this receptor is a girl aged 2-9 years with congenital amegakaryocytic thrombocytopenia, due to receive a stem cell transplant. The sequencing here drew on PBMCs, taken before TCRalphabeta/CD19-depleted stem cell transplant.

The CDR3 bases are TGTGCCAGCAGCCGCGAAGGCGGGGGGCGGAACGAGCAGTACTTC. Protein: CASSREGGGRNEQYF. The chain employs TRBV6-1 and TRBJ2-7; TRBD2 matches at 8 bases. The CDR3 has 15 residues. Germline lookup yields CDR1 MNHNS and CDR2 SASEGT. The V gene end was trimmed by 6 bases and the J gene end by 5 bases; junction bases not matched to a gene: 12.